This T cell receptor (beta chain) comes out of a study of blood T cell repertoires in COVID-19. Study details: PBMCs, B-cell-depleted T cells, or T cells were the source of the cDNA or gDNA that made up the material.

Repertoires were generated with immunoSEQ multiplex PCR, while TCRdb's copy carries only in-frame clones and drops some. The sample lists roughly 230,000 clones; roughly 85% were seen once. The sample taken for sequencing was peripheral blood. This sequence originates from a man between 50 and 59 years old with COVID-19, enrolled during active disease.

CDR3 nucleotide sequence: TGTGCCAGCAGCTTAGACAGGGGTTCGTACGAGCAGTACTTC. Translated: CASSLDRGSYEQYF. The chain joins TRBV7-2 to TRBJ2-7; 7 nucleotides agree with TRBD1. CDR1 and CDR2 (germline): SGHTA, FQGNSA. The CDR3 spans 14 residues. J gave up 4 bases and V 1 base, and 4 bases lay outside the gene matches.